Listed here are 2 T cell receptor beta chains from one sample, sequenced in a study of a mutant IDH1 vaccine in newly diagnosed glioma. Assay used: immunoSEQ multiplex PCR; TCRdb lists only in-frame clones, some missing. Counted here are approximately 110,000 clones, roughly 90% occurring once; the ten biggest clones make up roughly 0.61%. The antigens of these receptors remain unknown. The sample's time point: week 11, during vaccination. With topical imiquimod, each dose of the vaccine consisted of 300 ug of mutant IDH1 20-mer peptide. The starting material was PBMCs, obtained from a glioma patient whose treatment included an IDH1 peptide vaccine. The receptors derive from a woman between 50 and 59 years old with glioma.

This chain links TRBV5-1 with TRBJ1-2; TRBD1 matches 10 bases. The V segment lost 0 bases and the J segment 4 bases; nucleotides outside the gene matches: 3. Germline V CDR1 and CDR2: SGHRS, YFSETQ. This CDR3 comprises 15 residues. Here the CDR3 reads CASSLGDRGGYGYTF. The CDR3 bases are TGCGCCAGCAGCTTGGGGGACAGGGGAGGCTATGGCTACACCTTC.

The chain carries TRBV5-4 and TRBJ2-7; TRBD1 matches at 9 bases. Germline loops: CDR1 SGHNT, CDR2 YYREEE (reference sequence). V lost 5 bases, J lost 1 base, and 4 bases stayed unmatched. The CDR3 has 14 amino acids. The CDR3 DNA sequence: TGTGCCAGCAGTCCCGGGACAGGGTCCTACGAGCAGTACTTC. Translating it yields CASSPGTGSYEQYF. Variable domain in full (rest from reference TRBV5-4 and TRBJ2-7): ETGVTQSPTHLIKTRGQQVTLRCSSQSGHNTVSWYQQALGQGPQFIFQYYREEENGRGNFPPRFSGLQFPNYSSELNVNALELDDSALYLCASSPGTGSYEQYFGPGTRLTVT.